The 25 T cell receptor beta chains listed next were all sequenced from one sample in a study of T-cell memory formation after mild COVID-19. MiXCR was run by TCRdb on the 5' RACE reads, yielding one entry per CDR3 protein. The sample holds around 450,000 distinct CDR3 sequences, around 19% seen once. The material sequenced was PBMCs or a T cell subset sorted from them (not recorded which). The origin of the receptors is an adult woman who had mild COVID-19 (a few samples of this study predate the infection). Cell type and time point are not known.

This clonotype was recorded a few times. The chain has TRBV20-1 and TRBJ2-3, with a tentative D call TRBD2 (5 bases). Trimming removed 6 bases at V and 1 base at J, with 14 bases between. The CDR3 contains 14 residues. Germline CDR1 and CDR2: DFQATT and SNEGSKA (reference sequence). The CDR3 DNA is TGCAGTGCCAGGACTCCCTGGGGCACAGATACGCAGTATTTT. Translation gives CSARTPWGTDTQYF.

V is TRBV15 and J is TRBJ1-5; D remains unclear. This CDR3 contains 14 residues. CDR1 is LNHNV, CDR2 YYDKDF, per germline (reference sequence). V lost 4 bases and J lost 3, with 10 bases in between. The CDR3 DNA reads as TGTGCCACCAGCACCCGGCGGGCCAATCAGCCCCAGCATTTT. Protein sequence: CATSTRRANQPQHF.

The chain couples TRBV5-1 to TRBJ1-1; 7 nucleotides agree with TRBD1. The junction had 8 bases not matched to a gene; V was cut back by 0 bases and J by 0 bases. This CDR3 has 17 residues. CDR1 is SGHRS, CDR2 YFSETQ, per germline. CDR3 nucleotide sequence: TGCGCCAGCAGCTTGGCCAGAACAGGGGCGATGAACACTGAAGCTTTCTTT. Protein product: CASSLARTGAMNTEAFF.

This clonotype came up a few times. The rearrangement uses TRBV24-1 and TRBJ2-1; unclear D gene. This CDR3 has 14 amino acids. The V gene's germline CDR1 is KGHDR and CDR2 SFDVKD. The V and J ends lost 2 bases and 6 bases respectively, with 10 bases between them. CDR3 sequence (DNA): TGTGCCACCAGTGATTCCGACACAATCAATGAGCAGTTCTTC. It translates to CATSDSDTINEQFF.

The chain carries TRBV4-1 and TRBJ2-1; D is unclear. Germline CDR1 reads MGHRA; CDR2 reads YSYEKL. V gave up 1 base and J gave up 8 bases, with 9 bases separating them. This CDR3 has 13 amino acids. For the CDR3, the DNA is TGCGCCAGCAGCCAAGCTCCCACACATGAGCAGTTCTTC. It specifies CASSQAPTHEQFF.

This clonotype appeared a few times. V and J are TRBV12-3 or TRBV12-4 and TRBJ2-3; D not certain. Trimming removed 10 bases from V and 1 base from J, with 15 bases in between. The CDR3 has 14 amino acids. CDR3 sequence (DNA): TGTGCCACAGCAGCGTTCTTCGGCACAGATACGCAGTATTTT. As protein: CATAAFFGTDTQYF.

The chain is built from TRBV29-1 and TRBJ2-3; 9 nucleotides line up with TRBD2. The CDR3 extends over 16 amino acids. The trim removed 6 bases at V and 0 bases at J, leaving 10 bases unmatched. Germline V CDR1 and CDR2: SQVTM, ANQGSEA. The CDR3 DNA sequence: TGCAGCGTGGCCGGGACTAGCTACCAAAGCACAGATACGCAGTATTTT. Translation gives CSVAGTSYQSTDTQYF.

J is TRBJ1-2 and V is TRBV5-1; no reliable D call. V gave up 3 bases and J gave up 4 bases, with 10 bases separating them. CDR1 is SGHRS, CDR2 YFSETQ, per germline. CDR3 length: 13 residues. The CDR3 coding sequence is TGCGCCAGCAGCTGGGGATTTGGCTATGGCTACACCTTC. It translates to CASSWGFGYGYTF.

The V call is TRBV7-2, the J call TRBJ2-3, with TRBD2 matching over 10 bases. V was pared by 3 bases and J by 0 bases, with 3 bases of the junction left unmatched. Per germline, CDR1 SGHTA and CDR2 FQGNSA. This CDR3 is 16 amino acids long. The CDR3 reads CASSLSTSGSTDTQYF. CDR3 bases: TGTGCCAGCAGCTTGTCGACTAGCGGGAGCACAGATACGCAGTATTTT. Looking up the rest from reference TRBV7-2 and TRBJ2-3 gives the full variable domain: GAGVSQSPSNKVTEKGKDVELRCDPISGHTALYWYRQSLGQGLEFLIYFQGNSAPDKSGLPSDRFSAERTGGSVSTLTIQRTQQEDSAVYLCASSLSTSGSTDTQYFGPGTRLTVL.

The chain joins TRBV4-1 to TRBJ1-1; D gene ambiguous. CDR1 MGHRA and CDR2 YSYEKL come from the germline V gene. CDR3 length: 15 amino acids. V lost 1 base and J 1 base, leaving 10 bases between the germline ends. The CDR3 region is CASSQVIHQNTEAFF. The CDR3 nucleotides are TGCGCCAGCAGCCAAGTGATTCACCAGAACACTGAAGCTTTCTTT.

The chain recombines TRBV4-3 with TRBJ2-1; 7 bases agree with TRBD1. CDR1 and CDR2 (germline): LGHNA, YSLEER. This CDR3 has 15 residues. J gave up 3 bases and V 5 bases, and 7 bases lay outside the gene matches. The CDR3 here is CASSSSQGNYNEQFF. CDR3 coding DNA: TGCGCCAGCAGCTCGTCACAGGGGAACTACAATGAGCAGTTCTTC.

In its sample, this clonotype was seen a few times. CDR3 bases: TGTGCCAGCAGGATTAACCTCGCAACTAATGAAAAACTGTTTTTT. Translated: CASRINLATNEKLFF. This chain joins TRBV2 and TRBJ1-4; D is undetermined. CDR1 SNHLY and CDR2 FYNNEI come from the germline V gene. Between the trimmed V and J ends, which lost 6 bases and 0 bases, there was a span of 11 bases. The CDR3 loop spans 15 amino acids. The full variable domain, with the rest looked up from reference TRBV2 and TRBJ1-4, is EPEVTQTPSHQVTQMGQEVILRCVPISNHLYFYWYRQILGQKVEFLVSFYNNEISEKSEIFDDQFSVERPDGSNFTLKIRSTKLEDSAMYFCASRINLATNEKLFFGSGTQLSVL.

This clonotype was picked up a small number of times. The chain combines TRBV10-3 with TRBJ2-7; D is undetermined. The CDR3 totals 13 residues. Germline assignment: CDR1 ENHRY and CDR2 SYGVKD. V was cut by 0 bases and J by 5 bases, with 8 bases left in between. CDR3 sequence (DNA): TGTGCCATCAGTGAGTCGGGAAGTAACGAGCAGTACTTC. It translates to CAISESGSNEQYF.

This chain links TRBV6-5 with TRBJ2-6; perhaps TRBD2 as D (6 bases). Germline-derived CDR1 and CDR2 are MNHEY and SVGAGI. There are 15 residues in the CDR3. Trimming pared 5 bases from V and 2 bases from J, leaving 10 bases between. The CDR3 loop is CASSRGRPGANVLTF. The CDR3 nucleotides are TGTGCCAGCAGTCGTGGGAGGCCTGGGGCCAACGTCCTGACTTTC.

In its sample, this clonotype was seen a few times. This CDR3 is CASSTGQSPLHF. The CDR3 nucleotides are TGTGCCAGCAGCACAGGTCAATCACCCCTCCACTTT. The gene calls are TRBV9 and TRBJ1-6, with D perhaps TRBD1 (5 bases). This CDR3 is built from 12 residues. The V end was cut by 4 bases, the J end by 10 bases, with 9 bases between. Germline CDR1 and CDR2: SGDLS and YYNGEE.

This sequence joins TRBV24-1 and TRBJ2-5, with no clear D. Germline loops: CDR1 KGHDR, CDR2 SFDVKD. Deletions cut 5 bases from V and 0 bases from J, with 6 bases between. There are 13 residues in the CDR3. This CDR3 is CATSVGNQETQYF. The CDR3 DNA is TGTGCCACCAGTGTCGGCAACCAAGAGACCCAGTACTTC.

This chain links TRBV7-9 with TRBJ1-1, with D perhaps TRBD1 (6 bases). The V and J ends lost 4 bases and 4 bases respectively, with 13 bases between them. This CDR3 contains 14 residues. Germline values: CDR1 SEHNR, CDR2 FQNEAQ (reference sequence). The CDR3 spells CASSYRERGTEAFF. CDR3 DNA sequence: TGTGCCAGCAGCTACAGGGAGCGGGGCACTGAAGCTTTCTTT.

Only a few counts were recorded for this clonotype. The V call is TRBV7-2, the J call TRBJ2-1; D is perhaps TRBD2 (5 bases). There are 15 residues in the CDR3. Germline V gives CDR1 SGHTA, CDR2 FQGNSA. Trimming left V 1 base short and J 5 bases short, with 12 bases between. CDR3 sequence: CASSLEGGLNNEQFF. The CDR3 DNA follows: TGTGCCAGCAGCTTAGAAGGAGGACTCAACAATGAGCAGTTCTTC.

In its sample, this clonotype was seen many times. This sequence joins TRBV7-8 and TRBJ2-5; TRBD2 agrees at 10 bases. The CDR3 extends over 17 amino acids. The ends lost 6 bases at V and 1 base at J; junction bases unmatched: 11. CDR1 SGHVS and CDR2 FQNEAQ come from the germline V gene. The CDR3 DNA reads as TGTGCCAGCAGTCAATCCCTAGCGGGAGTCCTCCAAGAGACCCAGTACTTC. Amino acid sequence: CASSQSLAGVLQETQYF.

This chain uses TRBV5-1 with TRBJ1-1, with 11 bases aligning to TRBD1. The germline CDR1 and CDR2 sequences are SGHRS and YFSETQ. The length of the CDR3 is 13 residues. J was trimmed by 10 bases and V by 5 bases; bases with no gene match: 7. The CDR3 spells CASSRGQGGRAFF. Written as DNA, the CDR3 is TGCGCCAGCAGTCGGGGACAGGGGGGGCGAGCTTTCTTT.

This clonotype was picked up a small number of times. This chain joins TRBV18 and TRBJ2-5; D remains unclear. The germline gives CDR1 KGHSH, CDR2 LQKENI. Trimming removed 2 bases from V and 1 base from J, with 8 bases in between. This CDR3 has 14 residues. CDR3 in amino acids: CASSPSSSQETQYF. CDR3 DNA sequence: TGTGCCAGCTCACCAAGCTCATCCCAAGAGACCCAGTACTTC. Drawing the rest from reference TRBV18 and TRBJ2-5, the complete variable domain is NAGVMQNPRHLVRRRGQEARLRCSPMKGHSHVYWYRQLPEEGLKFMVYLQKENIIDESGMPKERFSAEFPKEGPSILRIQQVVRGDSAAYFCASSPSSSQETQYFGPGTRLLVL.

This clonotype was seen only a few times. Here the CDR3 reads CASSQAGPSYNEQFF. Written as DNA, the CDR3 is TGTGCCAGCAGCCAAGCCGGACCCTCCTACAATGAGCAGTTCTTC. The chain employs TRBV4-2 and TRBJ2-1, with D unclear. CDR3 length: 15 residues. Germline CDR1 and CDR2: LGHNA and YNFKEQ. Trimming cost V 1 base and J 0 bases, with 7 bases left between them.

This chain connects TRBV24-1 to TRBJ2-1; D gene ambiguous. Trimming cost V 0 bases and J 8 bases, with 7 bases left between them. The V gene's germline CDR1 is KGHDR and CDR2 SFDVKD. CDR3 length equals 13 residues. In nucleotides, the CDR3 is TGTGCCACCAGTGATTTGAGAGGCGATGAGCAGTTCTTC. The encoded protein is CATSDLRGDEQFF.

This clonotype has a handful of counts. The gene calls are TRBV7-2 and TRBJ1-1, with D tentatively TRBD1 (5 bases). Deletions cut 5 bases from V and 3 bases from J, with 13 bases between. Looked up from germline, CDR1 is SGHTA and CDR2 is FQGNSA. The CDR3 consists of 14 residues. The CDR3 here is CASSPRWGDTEAFF. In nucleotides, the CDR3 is TGTGCCAGCAGCCCCCGGTGGGGGGACACTGAAGCTTTCTTT.

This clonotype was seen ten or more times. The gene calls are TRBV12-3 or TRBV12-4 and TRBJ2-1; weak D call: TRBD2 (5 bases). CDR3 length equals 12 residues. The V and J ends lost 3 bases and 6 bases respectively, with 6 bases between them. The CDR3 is CASSFEGNEQFF. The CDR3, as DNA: TGTGCCAGCAGTTTTGAGGGCAATGAGCAGTTCTTC.